This T cell receptor (beta chain) stems from a study of cytomegalovirus exposure and HLA in healthy donors. Study-wide points: Being productive about 87% or about 30% of the time was typical of most TCR beta V segments in an earlier analysis. Donors belonging to an Asian-associated ancestry cluster reportedly showed fewer N-insertions in productive TCRs than the roughly 700-donor mean, according to what a later analysis found.

The primer mix had 60 Vbeta and 13 Jbeta primers. Data came from immunoSEQ multiplex PCR; TCRdb stores just in-frame clones and leaves some out. The repertoire includes about 130,000 clones, around 85% of them detected once, and 1.5% to 2% sits in the top ten. Note on this clone: Its antigen is not identified.

Germline V gives CDR1 ENHRY, CDR2 SYGVKD. The CDR3 is 19 residues long. The V gene lost 3 bases and the J gene lost 1 base, with 25 bases spanning the gap. Sequencing input: PBMCs. The sequence was collected from a boy aged 5-17 years in good health and CMV-seronegative. The chain has TRBV10-3 and TRBJ2-7; tentatively, D is TRBD2 (6 bases). CDR3 nucleotides: TGTGCCATCAGTGATCGGGCCGCAGGCGAGGGGAGGCCTTCCTACGAGCAGTACTTC. Its protein is CAISDRAAGEGRPSYEQYF.